Presented here are 6 T cell receptor beta chains from one specimen sequenced in a study of shared clonotypes between healthy human individuals. Repertoires were generated with immunoSEQ multiplex PCR, while TCRdb's copy carries only in-frame clones and drops some. This sample yields about 2.3 million clones, of which under 95% are seen a single time; around 0.35% belongs to the top ten. Source material: naive CD4+ T cells from PBMCs. Documented subset: CD45RA+ positively selected. All receptors come from a man aged 18 to 35 in good health. Some clones in this sample may be carry-over from other donors' samples.

J is TRBJ2-7 and V is TRBV11-2; D might be TRBD1 (6 bases). CDR1 and CDR2 from the germline V gene are SGHAT and FQNNGV. V was trimmed by 6 bases and J by 2 bases, leaving 11 bases between them. This CDR3 region has 13 residues. Here the CDR3 reads CASRGAVPYEQYF. CDR3 bases: TGTGCCAGCAGGGGGGCGGTCCCCTACGAGCAGTACTTC.

The table lists this clone with a count of one. The J gene is TRBJ2-3, the V gene TRBV7-3; D gene unclear. Trimming took 1 base from V and 0 from J, leaving 8 bases between them. There are 15 residues in the CDR3. The V gene's germline CDR1 is SGHTA and CDR2 FQGTGA. The CDR3, as DNA: TGTGCCAGCAGCTTAATCCGGGCAAGCACAGATACGCAGTATTTT. This encodes CASSLIRASTDTQYF.

This clone was detected a few times. The rearrangement uses TRBV9 and TRBJ1-3; D remains unclear. CDR3 length equals 17 residues. Trimming left V 2 bases short and J 4 bases short, with 19 bases between. Germline CDR1 and CDR2: SGDLS and YYNGEE. CDR3 in amino acids: CASSVFPDRAMGNTIYF. DNA for the CDR3: TGTGCCAGCAGCGTCTTCCCCGACCGCGCGATGGGAAACACCATATATTTT.

The chain combines TRBV6-5 with TRBJ1-2, with D uncertain. The CDR3 is 14 residues long. The germline V gene has CDR1 MNHEY and CDR2 SVGAGI. V lost 6 bases to trimming and J lost 4 bases, with 15 bases between them. CDR3 amino acids: CASSRTTGSYGYTF. The CDR3 DNA follows: TGTGCCAGCAGCCGAACAACGGGATCCTATGGCTACACCTTC.

V gene TRBV10-3 combines with J gene TRBJ2-5; possible D gene TRBD2, 6 bases. The germline CDR1 and CDR2 sequences are ENHRY and SYGVKD. Trimming took off 4 bases at V and 2 bases at J, with 11 bases between the two ends. The CDR3 runs to 14 residues. The CDR3 sequence is CAISAVGGQETQYF. The CDR3 DNA follows: TGTGCCATCAGTGCGGTTGGGGGGCAAGAGACCCAGTACTTC.

Concerning this clone itself: Additional DNA sequences in this sample encode the identical CDR3. The rearrangement uses TRBV15 and TRBJ2-1; perhaps TRBD2 as D (5 bases). Germline loops: CDR1 LNHNV, CDR2 YYDKDF (reference sequence). This CDR3 has 13 residues. Trimming took off 0 bases at V and 7 bases at J, with 7 bases between the two ends. The CDR3 nucleotides are TGTGCCACCAGCAGAGATCGGAGGAATGAGCAGTTCTTC. This encodes CATSRDRRNEQFF.